This T cell receptor beta chain was sequenced during a study of cytomegalovirus exposure and HLA in healthy donors. The overall study: Among roughly 180 million T cells, an earlier analysis found 117 million unique TCR beta sequences.

This clone has a handful of counts. The antigen is not known. With V trimmed by 0 bases and J by 2 bases, 6 bases remained unmatched. The CDR3 is 16 amino acids. Germline V CDR1 and CDR2: SGHRS, YFSETQ. Amplification used 60 Vbeta primers and 13 Jbeta primers. Assay used: immunoSEQ multiplex PCR; TCRdb lists only in-frame clones, some missing. The profile shows roughly 180,000 clones, 65% to 85% of them singletons. Donors sampled were nominally healthy, though unrecorded immune exposures were likely. General study results and limits: When the data were analyzed later, several of the most significant clusters appeared to be linked to common viral pathogens.

The rearrangement links TRBV5-1 to TRBJ2-3; 7 bases fit TRBD1. The sequencing sample was made of PBMCs. The sequence came from a woman younger than 35 in good health and CMV-seronegative. CDR3 sequence reads: CASSLDRGQATDTQYF. CDR3 in DNA: TGCGCCAGCAGCTTGGACAGGGGACAAGCCACAGATACGCAGTATTTT. Full variable domain (rest looked up from reference TRBV5-1 and TRBJ2-3): KAGVTQTPRYLIKTRGQQVTLSCSPISGHRSVSWYQQTPGQGLQFLFEYFSETQRNKGNFPGRFSGRQFSNSRSEMNVSTLELGDSALYLCASSLDRGQATDTQYFGPGTRLTVL.